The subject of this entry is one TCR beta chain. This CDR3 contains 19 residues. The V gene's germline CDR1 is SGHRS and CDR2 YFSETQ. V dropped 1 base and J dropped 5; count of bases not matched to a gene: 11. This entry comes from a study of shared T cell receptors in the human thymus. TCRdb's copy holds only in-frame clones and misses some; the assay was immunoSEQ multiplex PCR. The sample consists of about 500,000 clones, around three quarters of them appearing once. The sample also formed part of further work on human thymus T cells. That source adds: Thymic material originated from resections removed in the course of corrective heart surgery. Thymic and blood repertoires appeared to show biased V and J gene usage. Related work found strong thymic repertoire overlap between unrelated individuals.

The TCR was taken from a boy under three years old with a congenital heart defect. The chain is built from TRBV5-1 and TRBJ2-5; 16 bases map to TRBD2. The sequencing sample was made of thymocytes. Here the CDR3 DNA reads TGCGCCAGCAGCTTGTCTGGGACTAGCGGGAGGGCCCGCTCGGAGACCCAGTACTTC. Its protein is CASSLSGTSGRARSETQYF.